This paragraph covers one T cell receptor (beta chain) sequence. Its target is unknown. This specimen comes from a study of CD4 T cells in relation to SARS-CoV-2 and coronaviruses. Data came from immunoSEQ multiplex PCR; TCRdb stores just in-frame clones and leaves some out. The sample yields over 35,000 clones, 77% seen once. CDR1 SGHRS and CDR2 YFSETQ come from the germline V gene. Trimming stripped 1 base from V and 3 bases from J, with 3 bases between. This CDR3 contains 12 residues. This sequence joins TRBV5-1 and TRBJ2-3; D unclear. The sequencing sample was made of memory CD4+ T cells from PBMCs, cultured in vitro. The receptor was derived from an adult with COVID-19. As DNA, the CDR3 is TGCGCCAGCAGCTTGTCGACAGATACGCAGTATTTT. Residues: CASSLSTDTQYF.